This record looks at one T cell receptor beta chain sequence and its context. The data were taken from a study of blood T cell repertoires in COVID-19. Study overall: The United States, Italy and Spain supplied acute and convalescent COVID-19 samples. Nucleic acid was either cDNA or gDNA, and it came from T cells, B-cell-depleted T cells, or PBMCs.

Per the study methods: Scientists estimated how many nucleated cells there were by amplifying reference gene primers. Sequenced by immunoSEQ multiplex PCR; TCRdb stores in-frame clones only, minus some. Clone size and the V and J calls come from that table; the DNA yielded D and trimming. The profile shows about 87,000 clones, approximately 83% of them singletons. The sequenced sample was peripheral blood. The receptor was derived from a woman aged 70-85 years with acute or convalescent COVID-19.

In DNA form, the CDR3 reads TGTGCCAGCGAGACGGGGGAGGTCACAGATACGCAGTATTTT. It specifies CASETGEVTDTQYF. The V call is TRBV6-6, the J call TRBJ2-3, with D possibly TRBD2 on 6 matching bases. V lost 8 bases and J 2 bases, leaving 14 bases between the germline ends. Looked up from germline, CDR1 is MNHNY and CDR2 is SVGAGI (reference sequence). The length of the CDR3 is 14 residues.